A selection of T cell receptor beta chains follows, all from one sample in a study of regulatory T cells in long-lasting Graves disease. TCRdb recomputed calls from the multiplex PCR reads with MiXCR, one row per CDR3 protein. The sample includes approximately 400,000 distinct CDR3 sequences, roughly 15% seen only once; the top ten take about 20%. Sequencing was performed on peripheral blood mononuclear cells (PBMCs), taken at new diagnosis, from a patient treated with antithyroid drugs. The receptors were sampled from a female donor with Graves disease. The CDR3 runs from the conserved cysteine through the conserved F or W. The D gene is left open where the match is weak. Size is omitted from some rows. Given values are once, few, many or a class for expanded clones.

j_gene: TRBJ2-7; d_gene: TRBD2; v_gene: TRBV20-1; abundance: many; CDR3aa: CSAHGLAGGYSYEQYF; CDR3nt: TGCAGTGCCCATGGACTAGCGGGGGGGTACTCCTACGAGCAGTACTTC
j_gene: TRBJ2-1; d_gene: NA; v_gene: TRBV20-1; abundance: many; CDR3aa: CSAQLWLEGRNEQFF; CDR3nt: TGCAGTGCACAGTTGTGGCTAGAGGGGAGGAATGAGCAGTTCTTC
j_gene: TRBJ2-5; d_gene: TRBD2; v_gene: TRBV6-1; abundance: many; CDR3aa: CASTAPGGETQYF; CDR3nt: TGTGCCAGCACCGCCCCGGGGGGGGAGACCCAGTACTTC
j_gene: TRBJ2-2; d_gene: NA; v_gene: TRBV7-9; abundance: NA; CDR3aa: CASSLGLEPGELFF; CDR3nt: TGTGCCAGCAGCTTGGGTCTGGAGCCCGGGGAGCTGTTTTTT
j_gene: TRBJ2-2; d_gene: NA; v_gene: TRBV9; abundance: few; CDR3aa: CASSVGSGRGSGELFF; CDR3nt: TGTGCCAGCAGCGTAGGGTCAGGGAGAGGTTCCGGGGAGCTGTTTTTT
j_gene: TRBJ2-5; d_gene: TRBD1; v_gene: TRBV2; abundance: few; CDR3aa: CASSAGDRGQETQYF; CDR3nt: TGTGCCAGCAGTGCGGGGGACAGGGGGCAGGAGACCCAGTACTTC
j_gene: TRBJ2-1; d_gene: TRBD2; v_gene: TRBV7-3; abundance: many; CDR3aa: CASSSLAGVFDEQFF; CDR3nt: TGTGCCAGCAGCTCACTAGCGGGGGTTTTTGATGAGCAGTTCTTC
j_gene: TRBJ2-1; d_gene: NA; v_gene: TRBV7-2; abundance: once; CDR3aa: CASSRKGPYNEQFF; CDR3nt: TGTGCCAGCAGCAGGAAGGGGCCCTACAATGAGCAGTTCTTC
j_gene: TRBJ2-1; d_gene: TRBD2; v_gene: TRBV20-1; abundance: NA; CDR3aa: CSARDPSGSMSEFF; CDR3nt: TGCAGTGCTAGAGATCCCAGCGGGAGTATGTCGGAGTTCTTC
j_gene: TRBJ1-6; d_gene: NA; v_gene: TRBV6-2/TRBV6-3; abundance: few; CDR3aa: CASSVHPKGDSPLHF; CDR3nt: TGTGCCAGCAGTGTACACCCGAAGGGGGATTCACCCCTCCACTTT
j_gene: TRBJ1-1; d_gene: NA; v_gene: TRBV29-1; abundance: many; CDR3aa: CSVYWGFKAFF; CDR3nt: TGCAGCGTGTACTGGGGGTTTAAGGCTTTCTTT
j_gene: TRBJ2-2; d_gene: NA; v_gene: TRBV6-1; abundance: many; CDR3aa: CASSRLAGELFF; CDR3nt: TGTGCCAGCAGTCGCCTAGCGGGGGAGCTGTTTTTT
j_gene: TRBJ2-1; d_gene: TRBD2; v_gene: TRBV6-2/TRBV6-3; abundance: many; CDR3aa: CASSPPKGLAGVDEQFF; CDR3nt: TGTGCCAGCAGTCCACCAAAGGGCTTAGCGGGAGTCGATGAGCAGTTCTTC
j_gene: TRBJ1-1; d_gene: NA; v_gene: TRBV12-3/TRBV12-4; abundance: many; CDR3aa: CASSPQVSGNTEAFF; CDR3nt: TGTGCCAGCAGTCCCCAGGTGTCGGGGAACACTGAAGCTTTCTTT
j_gene: TRBJ1-5; d_gene: TRBD1; v_gene: TRBV24-1; abundance: many; CDR3aa: CATRDRGNSGQPQHF; CDR3nt: TGTGCCACCAGGGACAGGGGAAATTCGGGACAGCCCCAGCATTTT
j_gene: TRBJ2-5; d_gene: NA; v_gene: TRBV5-5; abundance: NA; CDR3aa: CASSWLRPQETQYF; CDR3nt: TGTGCCAGCAGCTGGCTACGGCCTCAAGAGACCCAGTACTTC
j_gene: TRBJ2-7; d_gene: TRBD2; v_gene: TRBV4-3; abundance: few; CDR3aa: CASSQGGDRSYEQYF; CDR3nt: TGCGCCAGCAGCCAGGGGGGGGACCGATCCTACGAGCAGTACTTC
j_gene: TRBJ1-4; d_gene: TRBD1; v_gene: TRBV7-9; abundance: NA; CDR3aa: CASSFGQGYEKLFF; CDR3nt: TGTGCCAGTAGTTTCGGACAGGGATATGAAAAACTGTTTTTT
j_gene: TRBJ1-1; d_gene: NA; v_gene: TRBV12-3/TRBV12-4; abundance: many; CDR3aa: CASTSWGRLNTEAFF; CDR3nt: TGTGCCAGCACCTCATGGGGCCGGTTGAACACTGAAGCTTTCTTT
j_gene: TRBJ2-3; d_gene: NA; v_gene: TRBV24-1; abundance: many; CDR3aa: CATSDSRITDTQYF; CDR3nt: TGTGCCACCAGTGATAGCCGGATTACAGATACGCAGTATTTT
j_gene: TRBJ2-1; d_gene: TRBD2; v_gene: TRBV4-2; abundance: NA; CDR3aa: CASSQGVQEAGGRNEQFF; CDR3nt: TGTGCCAGCAGCCAAGGGGTCCAGGAAGCGGGGGGGAGGAATGAGCAGTTCTTC
j_gene: TRBJ1-2; d_gene: TRBD1; v_gene: TRBV7-2; abundance: many; CDR3aa: CASSAPGTANLYGYTF; CDR3nt: TGTGCCAGCAGCGCTCCCGGGACAGCTAACCTCTATGGCTACACCTTC
j_gene: TRBJ2-2; d_gene: TRBD1; v_gene: TRBV20-1; abundance: NA; CDR3aa: CSAGVQGAGELFF; CDR3nt: TGCAGTGCTGGAGTGCAGGGGGCCGGGGAGCTGTTTTTT
j_gene: TRBJ2-1; d_gene: TRBD1; v_gene: TRBV6-5; abundance: many; CDR3aa: CASSYGTGFLGQFF; CDR3nt: TGTGCCAGCAGTTACGGGACAGGGTTTCTCGGGCAGTTCTTC